The clone carrying this T cell receptor (beta chain) was detected many times. This sample is drawn from a study of T cells in Graves' hyperthyroidism and ophthalmopathy. CDR1 and CDR2 from the germline V gene are LGHDT and YNNKEL (reference sequence). The CDR3 runs 12 residues. The junction had 1 base not matched to a gene; V was cut back by 1 base and J by 7 bases. RNA transcripts provided the source from which TCR beta CDR3 regions were amplified. The TCR CDR3 was amplified in a first-round RT-PCR using the HTBI primer set. TCRdb reanalysed the multiplex PCR reads using MiXCR and keeps one entry per CDR3 protein. Of some 490,000 distinct CDR3 sequences listed, 15% to 20% are singletons.

This chain uses TRBV3-1 with TRBJ2-7, with 7 bases that match TRBD2. This TCR was recovered from a woman aged 30 to 39 with Graves' ophthalmopathy. Sequencing was done on a sample of blood. CDR3 protein: CASSQGAGEQYF. DNA of the CDR3: TGTGCCAGCAGCCAAGGAGCGGGGGAGCAGTACTTC.